The clone carrying this TCR beta chain was seen a handful of times. TCRdb fed the RT-PCR reads into MiXCR, producing one record per CDR3 protein. The profile shows roughly 880,000 distinct CDR3 sequences, 18% of them singletons. The source of the sample is a study of patients and donors after allogeneic stem cell transplantation. The V and J ends lost 5 bases and 8 bases respectively, with 17 bases between them. Germline values: CDR1 DFQATT, CDR2 SNEGSKA (reference sequence). The CDR3 contains 13 residues. This TCR came from a human donor who was either an allogeneic HSCT recipient or a stem cell or donor lymphocyte infusion donor (not recorded which). It is not recorded whose cells these are; they may come from a transplant donor. The chain couples TRBV20-1 to TRBJ2-3; either TRBD1 or TRBD2 may fit D (5 bases each). The sequenced material came from blood, either unsorted or a sorted T cell fraction (not recorded which). This CDR3 reads CSARGQGGGTQYF. As DNA, the CDR3 is TGCAGTGCTCGAGGGCAGGGCGGAGGTACGCAGTATTTT.